A selection of T cell receptor beta chains follows, all from one sample in a study of OX40 agonist ivuxolimab in advanced cancers. Libraries were prepared by immunoSEQ multiplex PCR; TCRdb keeps only in-frame clonotypes and omits some of them. The sample has tens of thousands of clones, 65% to 90% seen once. Sequenced here: CD4+ or CD8+ T cells sorted from blood, sampled in a trial of the OX40 agonist ivuxolimab. Receptors were obtained from an adult with an advanced solid tumor such as melanoma, head and neck, liver or kidney cancer. Each CDR3 is given with its conserved first and last residue. D genes are given only for firm matches. Not every row has a clone size; where given, it reads once, few, many or a size class.

d_call: -
j_call: TRBJ2-1
clone_size: -
v_call: TRBV11-3
cdr3_length: 17
cdr3_nt: TGTGCCAGCAGCTTATTAATTGCAGGGAGCTCCTACAATGAGCAGTTCTTC
cdr3_aa: CASSLLIAGSSYNEQFF

d_call: -
j_call: TRBJ1-1
clone_size: -
v_call: TRBV2
cdr3_length: 16
cdr3_nt: TGTGCCAGCAGTGAACTCCCCGGGGCGAGGAACACTGAAGCTTTCTTT
cdr3_aa: CASSELPGARNTEAFF

d_call: TRBD2
j_call: TRBJ2-5
clone_size: -
v_call: TRBV6-5
cdr3_length: 13
cdr3_nt: TGTGCCAGCAGCCGGGGGGAGGGAGAGACCCAGTACTTC
cdr3_aa: CASSRGEGETQYF

d_call: -
j_call: TRBJ2-1
clone_size: -
v_call: TRBV15
cdr3_length: 15
cdr3_nt: TGTGCCACCAGCAGAGATCCGGGGATATACAATGAGCAGTTCTTC
cdr3_aa: CATSRDPGIYNEQFF

d_call: -
j_call: TRBJ2-7
clone_size: -
v_call: TRBV10-1
cdr3_length: 13
cdr3_nt: TGCGCCAGCAGTTTGACGGTGGGTTACGAGCAGTACTTC
cdr3_aa: CASSLTVGYEQYF

d_call: TRBD2
j_call: TRBJ2-7
clone_size: -
v_call: TRBV6-1
cdr3_length: 15
cdr3_nt: TGTGCCACCTCCGGGGGGGGACGACGGTCCTACGAGCAGTACTTC
cdr3_aa: CATSGGGRRSYEQYF

d_call: -
j_call: TRBJ1-4
clone_size: -
v_call: TRBV28
cdr3_length: 15
cdr3_nt: TGTGCCAGCAGGGAGGGTGCGCTTACTAATGAAAAACTGTTTTTT
cdr3_aa: CASREGALTNEKLFF

d_call: TRBD1
j_call: TRBJ2-5
clone_size: -
v_call: TRBV18
cdr3_length: 14
cdr3_nt: TGTGCCAGCTCACCAACACAGGGGATGGAGACCCAGTACTTC
cdr3_aa: CASSPTQGMETQYF

d_call: -
j_call: TRBJ2-1
clone_size: -
v_call: TRBV11-2
cdr3_length: 17
cdr3_nt: TGTGCCAGCAGCCCTCTGTGGGGGCAAGCGAGTCAGGATGAGCAGTTCTTC
cdr3_aa: CASSPLWGQASQDEQFF

d_call: -
j_call: TRBJ1-5
clone_size: -
v_call: TRBV28
cdr3_length: 16
cdr3_nt: TGTGCCAGCAGCCCCCCGGGGTGGGATAGCAATCAGCCCCAGCATTTT
cdr3_aa: CASSPPGWDSNQPQHF

d_call: TRBD1
j_call: TRBJ2-3
clone_size: -
v_call: TRBV2
cdr3_length: 15
cdr3_nt: TGTGCCAGCAGGGACAGGCCGACACGCACAGATACGCAGTATTTT
cdr3_aa: CASRDRPTRTDTQYF

d_call: -
j_call: TRBJ2-3
clone_size: -
v_call: TRBV27
cdr3_length: 13
cdr3_nt: TGTGCCAGCAAGTCTCGGGGCACAGATACGCAGTATTTT
cdr3_aa: CASKSRGTDTQYF

d_call: -
j_call: TRBJ2-5
clone_size: -
v_call: TRBV7-3
cdr3_length: 13
cdr3_nt: TGTGCCAGCAGCTTACAACAGTTTGAGACCCAGTACTTC
cdr3_aa: CASSLQQFETQYF

d_call: TRBD1
j_call: TRBJ2-1
clone_size: -
v_call: TRBV19
cdr3_length: 14
cdr3_nt: TGTGCCAGTAGTATAGATCAGGGGGCCGATGAGCAGTTCTTC
cdr3_aa: CASSIDQGADEQFF

d_call: TRBD1
j_call: TRBJ2-7
clone_size: -
v_call: TRBV27
cdr3_length: 15
cdr3_nt: TGTGCCAGCTATATACCGGGACAGAGCTCCTACGAGCAGTACTTC
cdr3_aa: CASYIPGQSSYEQYF

d_call: -
j_call: TRBJ1-1
clone_size: -
v_call: TRBV19
cdr3_length: 13
cdr3_nt: TGTGCCAGTAGTGTAGAAATGAGGACTGAAGCTTTCTTT
cdr3_aa: CASSVEMRTEAFF

d_call: TRBD1
j_call: TRBJ1-1
clone_size: -
v_call: TRBV10-2
cdr3_length: 13
cdr3_nt: TGCGCCAGCAGCGGACAGGGGGGCACTGAAGCTTTCTTT
cdr3_aa: CASSGQGGTEAFF

d_call: TRBD2
j_call: TRBJ2-7
clone_size: -
v_call: TRBV15
cdr3_length: 14
cdr3_nt: TGTGCCACCAGCAGAGACCATAGCGGGAGCGAGCAGTACTTC
cdr3_aa: CATSRDHSGSEQYF

d_call: -
j_call: TRBJ1-1
clone_size: once
v_call: TRBV6-1
cdr3_length: 15
cdr3_nt: TGTGCCAGCAGCCAACGCGAGACTATGAACACTGAAGCTTTCTTT
cdr3_aa: CASSQRETMNTEAFF

d_call: -
j_call: TRBJ2-7
clone_size: -
v_call: TRBV5-1
cdr3_length: 16
cdr3_nt: TGCGCCAGCAGCTTGGCCCCCGGGACGAGCTCCTACGAGCAGTACTTC
cdr3_aa: CASSLAPGTSSYEQYF

d_call: -
j_call: TRBJ2-7
clone_size: -
v_call: TRBV7-3
cdr3_length: 15
cdr3_nt: TGTGCCAGCAGCCGAGGGACTGATCGCTATGGCGAGCAGTACTTC
cdr3_aa: CASSRGTDRYGEQYF

d_call: -
j_call: TRBJ1-1
clone_size: -
v_call: TRBV28
cdr3_length: 9
cdr3_nt: TGTGCCAGCAGGATTGAAGCTTTCTTT
cdr3_aa: CASRIEAFF

d_call: TRBD2
j_call: TRBJ2-7
clone_size: -
v_call: TRBV13
cdr3_length: 14
cdr3_nt: TGTGCCAGCAGCTCAAGCGGGAGGCCTGTCGAGCAGTACTTC
cdr3_aa: CASSSSGRPVEQYF

d_call: -
j_call: TRBJ1-1
clone_size: few
v_call: TRBV5-1
cdr3_length: 12
cdr3_nt: TGCGCCAGCAGCTTGGGAGACACTGAAGCTTTCTTT
cdr3_aa: CASSLGDTEAFF

d_call: -
j_call: TRBJ2-5
clone_size: -
v_call: TRBV7-9
cdr3_length: 12
cdr3_nt: TGTGCCAGCAGTACTCAGGTCGAGACCCAGTACTTC
cdr3_aa: CASSTQVETQYF

d_call: -
j_call: TRBJ1-2
clone_size: -
v_call: TRBV5-1
cdr3_length: 14
cdr3_nt: TGCGCCAGCAGCTTGGCGAGCCCAGGGAGTGGCTACACCTTC
cdr3_aa: CASSLASPGSGYTF

d_call: -
j_call: TRBJ1-2
clone_size: -
v_call: TRBV6-5
cdr3_length: 15
cdr3_nt: TGTGCCAGCAGTTACTCCGGGAATGGGGACTATGGCTACACCTTC
cdr3_aa: CASSYSGNGDYGYTF

d_call: -
j_call: TRBJ2-7
clone_size: -
v_call: TRBV11-3
cdr3_length: 12
cdr3_nt: TGTGCCAGCAGCTTAGGGAGGGTCGAGCAGTACTTC
cdr3_aa: CASSLGRVEQYF

d_call: TRBD2
j_call: TRBJ2-2
clone_size: -
v_call: TRBV11-2
cdr3_length: 14
cdr3_nt: TGTGCCAGCAGCTGGACTAGCCGGACCGGGGAGCTGTTTTTT
cdr3_aa: CASSWTSRTGELFF

d_call: TRBD2
j_call: TRBJ2-1
clone_size: -
v_call: TRBV28
cdr3_length: 14
cdr3_nt: TGTGCCAGCCGTTCTCTAGCGGGAGCCAATGAGCAGTTCTTC
cdr3_aa: CASRSLAGANEQFF

d_call: -
j_call: TRBJ2-6
clone_size: -
v_call: TRBV30
cdr3_length: 14
cdr3_nt: TGTGCCTGGAAAGGACACCCTGGGGCCAACGTCCTGACTTTC
cdr3_aa: CAWKGHPGANVLTF

d_call: TRBD2
j_call: TRBJ2-3
clone_size: -
v_call: TRBV7-2
cdr3_length: 19
cdr3_nt: TGTGCCAGCAGCTTACCCGGGACTAGCGGGAGGGTTAGGTCAGATACGCAGTATTTT
cdr3_aa: CASSLPGTSGRVRSDTQYF

d_call: -
j_call: TRBJ1-5
clone_size: once
v_call: TRBV28
cdr3_length: 16
cdr3_nt: TGTGCCAGCAGTTTTGGGGGGGACTTTAGCAATCAGCCCCAGCATTTT
cdr3_aa: CASSFGGDFSNQPQHF

d_call: TRBD2
j_call: TRBJ2-2
clone_size: -
v_call: TRBV28
cdr3_length: 15
cdr3_nt: TGTGCCAGCAGTTTTCCTAGCGGAAACACCGGGGAGCTGTTTTTT
cdr3_aa: CASSFPSGNTGELFF

d_call: -
j_call: TRBJ1-1
clone_size: few
v_call: TRBV19
cdr3_length: 13
cdr3_nt: TGTGCCAGTAGTATCAACATCGACGCTGAAGCTTTCTTT
cdr3_aa: CASSINIDAEAFF

d_call: -
j_call: TRBJ2-5
clone_size: once
v_call: TRBV5-1
cdr3_length: 15
cdr3_nt: TGCGCCAGCAGCTTGACGGGGGTGAGCCAAGAGACCCAGTACTTC
cdr3_aa: CASSLTGVSQETQYF

d_call: -
j_call: TRBJ2-1
clone_size: few
v_call: TRBV7-9
cdr3_length: 14
cdr3_nt: TGTGCCAGCAGCCCCCCGCTGGTGGAGAATGAGCAGTTCTTC
cdr3_aa: CASSPPLVENEQFF

d_call: -
j_call: TRBJ1-1
clone_size: -
v_call: TRBV18
cdr3_length: 14
cdr3_nt: TGTGCCAGCTCACCACCGTTAGAGGTTTTCGAAGCTTTCTTT
cdr3_aa: CASSPPLEVFEAFF

d_call: TRBD2
j_call: TRBJ2-1
clone_size: -
v_call: TRBV7-3
cdr3_length: 15
cdr3_nt: TGTGCCAGCAGCTTCGACGGACTAGCGGTCAATGAGCAGTTCTTC
cdr3_aa: CASSFDGLAVNEQFF

d_call: -
j_call: TRBJ1-1
clone_size: -
v_call: TRBV28
cdr3_length: 16
cdr3_nt: TGTGCCAGCAGTTTAATGGGGGGATACCTAAACACTGAAGCTTTCTTT
cdr3_aa: CASSLMGGYLNTEAFF

d_call: TRBD1
j_call: TRBJ2-7
clone_size: -
v_call: TRBV7-9
cdr3_length: 12
cdr3_nt: TGTGCCAGCAGCCGGGACAGCCACGAGCAGTACTTC
cdr3_aa: CASSRDSHEQYF

d_call: -
j_call: TRBJ1-5
clone_size: -
v_call: TRBV30
cdr3_length: 14
cdr3_nt: TGTGCCTGGAGCGGCGGGACACAAGATCAGCCCCAGCATTTT
cdr3_aa: CAWSGGTQDQPQHF

d_call: -
j_call: TRBJ2-4
clone_size: -
v_call: TRBV5-1
cdr3_length: 12
cdr3_nt: TGCGCCAGCGGCAGGGAAAGTACCGATCAGTACTTC
cdr3_aa: CASGRESTDQYF

d_call: -
j_call: TRBJ2-7
clone_size: -
v_call: TRBV23-1
cdr3_length: 14
cdr3_nt: TGCGCCAGCAGTCACACTCGTACGACCTACGAGCAGTACTTC
cdr3_aa: CASSHTRTTYEQYF

d_call: TRBD1
j_call: TRBJ2-3
clone_size: -
v_call: TRBV5-1
cdr3_length: 14
cdr3_nt: TGCGCCAGCAGCTTGGGACAGGGGCCAGATACGCAGTATTTT
cdr3_aa: CASSLGQGPDTQYF